Shown below are 13 T cell receptor beta chains from a single sample sequenced in a study of T cells expressing NK-cell markers. TCRdb reanalyzed the 5' RACE reads and collapses them to one entry per CDR3 protein, without DNA. Recorded here are about 550,000 distinct CDR3 sequences; the top ten clones represent 3.5% to 4.5%. The sequenced sample consisted of blood T cells: a sorted CD56 or NKG2C T cell subset, CD4+ or CD8+ T cells, or bulk PBMC T cells (not recorded which). These receptors were collected from a young man in good health.

The chain links TRBV9 to TRBJ2-2. This CDR3 spans 14 amino acids. Looked up from germline, CDR1 is SGDLS and CDR2 is YYNGEE. CDR3 in amino acids: CASSVRTNTGELFF.

CDR3 loop: CASTTFPGLDTQYF. The J gene is TRBJ2-3, the V gene TRBV11-2; TCRdb's assignment of TRBD2 cannot be checked, as there is no DNA. This CDR3 region has 14 residues. The V gene's germline CDR1 is SGHAT and CDR2 FQNNGV.

This chain links TRBV9 with TRBJ2-1; the TCRdb D gene call, TRBD1, has no DNA to confirm it. Germline CDR1 is SGDLS and CDR2 is YYNGEE. The CDR3 has 15 residues. The CDR3 protein is CASSPLGGSRNEQFF.

This rearrangement joins TRBV12-3 or TRBV12-4 to TRBJ2-1; without DNA, the TCRdb call of TRBD2 cannot be checked. The CDR3 consists of 15 residues. CDR3 sequence reads: CASRMTSGHRDEQFF.

The V gene is TRBV29-1, the J gene TRBJ2-3. Germline-derived CDR1 and CDR2 are SQVTM and ANQGSEA. The CDR3 is made up of 13 amino acids. CDR3 sequence: CSVARLFTDTQYF.

V gene TRBV12-3 or TRBV12-4 combines with J gene TRBJ2-1. This CDR3 is 13 amino acids long. The CDR3 loop is CASSFSSVGEQFF.

The chain recombines TRBV7-9 with TRBJ1-4. Germline CDR1 is SEHNR and CDR2 is FQNEAQ (reference sequence). The CDR3 contains 12 residues. The CDR3 spells CASSPMGEKLFF.

The chain joins TRBV30 to TRBJ1-1; TCRdb outputs TRBD1, but without DNA this stays unchecked. Germline values: CDR1 GTSNPN, CDR2 SVGIG (reference sequence). The CDR3 runs to 15 residues. Here the CDR3 reads CAWSDRDRLNTEAFF.

The CDR3 reads CASSPGGQTGPTNEKLFF. The rearrangement joins TRBV18 to TRBJ1-4; TCRdb proposes TRBD1, but this gene call is untestable without DNA. Per the germline V gene, CDR1 is KGHSH and CDR2 is LQKENI. This CDR3 is 18 amino acids long.

The chain is built from TRBV18 and TRBJ2-3; as DNA is missing, the TRBD1 call by TCRdb cannot be tested. The CDR3 is 16 residues long. Germline V lookup: CDR1 KGHSH, CDR2 LQKENI. CDR3 in amino acids: CASSPLGTGVTDTQYF.

The V and J genes are TRBV5-1 and TRBJ1-1; TCRdb calls TRBD1, which cannot be checked without DNA. CDR1 and CDR2 from the germline V gene are SGHRS and YFSETQ. The CDR3 length is 13 residues. The CDR3 reads CASTGTANTEAFF.

This chain links TRBV7-7 with TRBJ2-2. The CDR3 contains 15 residues. Germline V gene data show CDR1 as SSHAT and CDR2 as FNYEAQ (reference sequence). The CDR3 sequence is CASSLRVLHTGELFF. The full variable domain, its missing parts supplied by reference TRBV7-7 and TRBJ2-2, is GAGVSQSPRYKVTKRGQDVTLRCDPISSHATLYWYQQALGQGPEFLTYFNYEAQPDKSGLPSDRFSAERPEGSISTLTIQRTEQRDSAMYRCASSLRVLHTGELFFGEGSRLTVL.

The chain employs TRBV5-1 and TRBJ2-1; TCRdb lists TRBD2, though no DNA is available to test this call. This CDR3 is 13 amino acids long. Germline V gene data show CDR1 as SGHRS and CDR2 as YFSETQ. CDR3 in amino acids: CASSTDASGSQFF.